This entry describes one TCR beta chain. TCRdb's copy holds only in-frame clones and misses some; the assay was immunoSEQ multiplex PCR. The table has 400,000 to 450,000 clones, 70% to 90% seen once; the top ten hold around 1.4%. The record originates from a study of blood T cell repertoires in COVID-19. Background on the study: Researchers got acute and convalescent COVID-19 samples from the United States, Italy and Spain.

The sample taken for sequencing was peripheral blood. The source of this sequence is a woman in her thirties with active or convalescent COVID-19.

The CDR3 bases are TGTGCCAGCAGTTACAAAGACAGCCCTCAAGAGACCCAGTACTTC. Protein product: CASSYKDSPQETQYF. The J gene is TRBJ2-5, the V gene TRBV6-2 or TRBV6-3; a weak D match, TRBD1 (5 bases). Germline V gene sequence: CDR1 MNHEY, CDR2 SVGEGT. This CDR3 is built from 15 residues. V shed 2 bases and J shed 2 bases, with 12 bases lying between them.